The clone carrying this T cell receptor (beta chain) turned up a few times. What it binds is not known. This sample is part of a study of identical twins. General observations from the study: Conclusions were drawn cross-sectionally by statistical analysis, without following the same donors.

Addition of a universal primer site occurred through template switching, and cDNA carried unique molecular identifiers. In TCRdb, the 5' RACE reads were re-called with MiXCR into one record per CDR3 protein. The repertoire holds hundreds of thousands of distinct CDR3 sequences, 6% to 8% seen once, with around 5% in the top ten. Germline V CDR1 and CDR2: MDHEN, SYDVKM. The CDR3 sequence is 17 residues long. V was pared by 2 bases and J by 5 bases, with 11 bases of the junction left unmatched. The sample was also reused in another study, on yellow fever vaccine responses in identical twins.

This chain links TRBV28 with TRBJ2-3; 9 bases match TRBD1. The receptor's source is a woman under 30 in good health. The sample comprised CD8+ T cells sorted from blood. For the CDR3, the DNA is TGTGCCAGCAGTTTACCTACCGGGACAGGGAAAAAAGATACGCAGTATTTT. Translated, it gives CASSLPTGTGKKDTQYF.